This T cell receptor (beta chain) was identified during a study of T cell responses to AZD1222 COVID-19 vaccine. Study conclusions and caveats: AZD1222 recipients seropositive at baseline numbered only 5 or 6. It should be noted that donors were predominantly white British and more often female, and clonal diversity was possibly underestimated.

This CDR3 is built from 15 residues. The V end lost 2 bases, the J end lost 7 bases, and 12 bases lay between the germline ends. Germline V CDR1 and CDR2: MNHNY, SVGAGI (reference sequence). Second-dose schedules of about 4 or about 12 weeks were combined. A note on this clone: What it binds is not known.

Method: immunoSEQ multiplex PCR; TCRdb's copy keeps in-frame clones and lacks some. Among around 190,000 clones listed, roughly 94% were seen once. The genes are TRBV6-6 and TRBJ1-6; D possibly corresponds to TRBD1 (5 bases). This clonotype originated in an adult who received the AZD1222 COVID-19 vaccine. The sequencing used peripheral blood, collected 28 days after the second AZD1222 dose. This CDR3 is CASSYREGYNSPLHF. CDR3 in DNA: TGTGCCAGCAGTTACCGGGAGGGGTACAATTCACCCCTCCACTTT.